This is a list of T cell receptor beta chains from one sample in a study of graft-versus-host responses after intestinal transplantation. What these receptors recognize is not known. The assay was immunoSEQ multiplex PCR, and TCRdb's table has in-frame clones only and misses some. This table has over 90,000 clones, 75% to 95% appearing once. The source material was unstimulated CD8+ T cells sorted from spleen or lymph node cells, sampled before intestinal transplant. All receptors derive from a human donor who received an intestinal transplant. CDR3s include the opening cysteine and the closing phenylalanine or tryptophan. D genes are given only for firm matches. A row's size may be missing; if present it is once, few, many or a size class.

V gene	clone size	J gene	D gene	CDR3 DNA	CDR3 protein
TRBV5-4	-	TRBJ2-1	-	TGTGCCAGCAGCTTGAGTCCGGGGTCTTCGAATGAGCAGTTCTTC	CASSLSPGSSNEQFF
TRBV7-6	-	TRBJ2-3	TRBD2	TGTGCCAGCAGCTTAGAGCTGGTAGCGGGGGGGCGCACAGATACGCAGTATTTT	CASSLELVAGGRTDTQYF
TRBV28	-	TRBJ1-2	-	TGTGCCAGCAGCCCACGAGGGAACTATGGCTACACCTTC	CASSPRGNYGYTF
TRBV7-8	-	TRBJ2-1	-	-	CASRSTGALRRRDRGNEQFF
TRBV6-6	-	TRBJ2-7	TRBD2	TGTGCCAGCGCCGGGACTATTAAAACTGGCGAGCAGTACTTC	CASAGTIKTGEQYF
TRBV5-6	-	TRBJ2-6	-	TGTGCCAGCAGCTTGGTCAACTCTGGGGCCAACGTCCTGACTTTC	CASSLVNSGANVLTF
TRBV7-3	-	TRBJ2-3	-	TGTGCCAGCAGCCCCGGGGGTAGCGGATTCACAGATACGCAGTATTTT	CASSPGGSGFTDTQYF
TRBV6-1	-	TRBJ2-7	-	TGTGCCAGTGGGAGACCGGGTTATGCCGAGCAGTACTTC	CASGRPGYAEQYF
TRBV28	-	TRBJ1-5	TRBD1	TGTGCCAGCAGACCTCCGACAGGGTACAATCAGCCCCAGCATTTT	CASRPPTGYNQPQHF
TRBV10-3	-	TRBJ1-5	-	TGTGCCATCAGTGACAGGGATAAGGATCAGCCCCAGCATTTT	CAISDRDKDQPQHF
TRBV10-1	-	TRBJ1-3	-	TGCGCCAGCAGTGACAGCTCTGGAAACACCATATATTTT	CASSDSSGNTIYF
TRBV30	-	TRBJ2-3	TRBD1	TGTGCCCTCAGTACTCCGACAGGGTGGGAGACAGATACGCAGTATTTT	CALSTPTGWETDTQYF
TRBV7-9	-	TRBJ2-4	-	TGTGCCAGCAGCTTATCCCAGGGGAGGGACATTCAGTACTTC	CASSLSQGRDIQYF
TRBV30	few	TRBJ1-1	-	TGTGCCTGGGGATACGCGGGACTCGAAGCTTTCTTT	CAWGYAGLEAFF
TRBV30	-	TRBJ1-1	-	TGTGCCTGGAGTGTACATCAAGGGGGATCTGAAGCTTTCTTT	CAWSVHQGGSEAFF
TRBV30	few	TRBJ2-7	TRBD1	TGTGCCTGGAGTGTAGGGAATCTGGGACAGGTTCTGAACGAGCAGTACTTC	CAWSVGNLGQVLNEQYF
TRBV5-6	-	TRBJ2-5	TRBD1	TGTGCCAGCAGCCCTGGGACAGGGGGCGAGACCCAGTACTTC	CASSPGTGGETQYF
TRBV6-5	-	TRBJ2-7	-	TGTGCCAGCGCAGTCTACGAGCAGTACTTC	CASAVYEQYF
TRBV9	-	TRBJ1-1	TRBD1	TGTGCCAGCAGCGTACTCGACAGGGATGACACTGAAGCTTTCTTT	CASSVLDRDDTEAFF
TRBV29-1	-	TRBJ2-7	-	TGCAGCGTTGAGACCCTTAGGGGGAGCTCCTACGAGCAGTACTTC	CSVETLRGSSYEQYF
TRBV2	-	TRBJ2-2	TRBD2	TGTGCCAGCGCTAATATTGGGGGACTAGCTTACACCGGGGAGCTGTTTTTT	CASANIGGLAYTGELFF
TRBV5-4	few	TRBJ2-7	-	TGTGCCAGCAGCCAACTCCAGGGCCACGAGCAGTACTTC	CASSQLQGHEQYF
TRBV5-1	-	TRBJ2-5	-	TGCGCCAGCAGCTCCCTGGGGACTGCGCAAGAGACCCAGTACTTC	CASSSLGTAQETQYF
TRBV27	-	TRBJ2-1	TRBD1	TGTGCCAGCAGTTTCGGGGACAGTGACAATGAGCAGTTCTTC	CASSFGDSDNEQFF
TRBV6-6	-	TRBJ2-5	-	TGTGCCAGCCCTCGAGGCGAGACCCAGTACTTC	CASPRGETQYF
TRBV9	-	TRBJ2-3	TRBD2	TGTGCCAGCAGCGGGACTAGCGGGGGGTGGAGGGCAGATACGCAGTATTTT	CASSGTSGGWRADTQYF
TRBV9	-	TRBJ1-2	TRBD1	TGTGCCAGCAGCGGCGGGCAGGGAAGGGGGCGTTATGGCTACACCTTC	CASSGGQGRGRYGYTF
TRBV7-9	-	TRBJ2-7	-	TGTGCCAGCAGCCCTTCTCCCGTCTACGAGCAGTACTTC	CASSPSPVYEQYF
TRBV11-2	-	TRBJ2-3	-	TGTGCCAGCAGCTTGAGAGGAGGCACAGATACGCAGTATTTT	CASSLRGGTDTQYF
TRBV6-1	-	TRBJ2-5	-	TGTGCCACTTCGACACGTCAAGAGACCCAGTACTTC	CATSTRQETQYF
TRBV5-6	-	TRBJ2-7	-	TGTGCCAGCAGCTTGATCCAGACCTACGAGCAGTACTTC	CASSLIQTYEQYF
TRBV7-9	few	TRBJ2-7	-	TGTGCCAGCAGCTTAACGTCCGGCGAGCAGTACTTC	CASSLTSGEQYF
TRBV6-5	-	TRBJ1-1	-	TGTGCCAGCAGTTACGAGGGGGAGAACACTGAAGCTTTCTTT	CASSYEGENTEAFF
TRBV29-1	-	TRBJ2-1	TRBD2	TGCAGCGGTACCTTTAGCGGGTTTACGGCATTTGGGCAGTTCTTC	CSGTFSGFTAFGQFF
TRBV19	-	TRBJ1-1	-	TGTGCCAGTAGGATCTGGAGGGGCACTGAAGCTTTCTTT	CASRIWRGTEAFF
TRBV27	-	TRBJ2-5	TRBD2	TGTGCCAGCAGTTTGGGGACTAGCTCCGGGGAGACCCAGTACTTC	CASSLGTSSGETQYF
TRBV7-9	-	TRBJ1-1	-	TGTGCCAGCAGCCTACTGCGGACTGAAGCTTTCTTT	CASSLLRTEAFF